A selection of T cell receptor beta chains follows, all from one sample in a study of T-cell reconstitution after alpha-beta-depleted transplantation in children. In TCRdb, the PCR reads were re-called with MiXCR into one record per CDR3 protein. The table lists approximately 640,000 distinct CDR3 sequences, roughly 15% of them singletons, with approximately 1% in the top ten. Source: PBMCs from the stem cell graft donor, taken from the stem cell graft. The source is a human donor who donated a stem cell graft to a child with acute myeloid leukemia. Both conserved end residues are part of each CDR3. D genes are given only for firm matches. Clone size is given for some rows only: seen once, a few or many times, or a class if the clone is expanded.

CDR3 protein,CDR3 DNA,D gene,J gene,V gene,clone size
CASSRTGNPQPQHF,TGTGCCAGCAGCCGGACAGGGAATCCTCAGCCCCAGCATTTT,TRBD1,TRBJ1-5,TRBV5-6,many
CSAQRGSSYNEQFF,TGCAGTGCTCAGCGGGGCAGCTCCTACAATGAGCAGTTCTTC,TRBD2,TRBJ2-1,TRBV20-1,many
CASSYPIRGVYEQYF,TGTGCCAGCAGTTACCCCATCAGGGGGGTCTACGAGCAGTACTTC,NA,TRBJ2-7,TRBV6-5,many
CASRGTSGAHQYF,TGTGCCAGCAGGGGGACTAGCGGTGCGCACCAGTACTTC,TRBD2,TRBJ2-5,TRBV12-3/TRBV12-4,many
CASSLGVLGNYGYTF,TGTGCCAGCAGCTTGGGGGTTTTAGGGAACTATGGCTACACCTTC,NA,TRBJ1-2,TRBV7-8,few
CASSQEWGEGSGYTF,TGTGCCAGCAGCCAAGAATGGGGGGAAGGGTCTGGCTACACCTTC,NA,TRBJ1-2,TRBV3-1,NA
CASSFAPRYTEAFF,TGTGCCAGCAGCTTTGCCCCCCGTTACACTGAAGCTTTCTTT,NA,TRBJ1-1,TRBV7-2,NA
CASSLVAVTEAFF,TGTGCCAGCAGTTTAGTAGCAGTTACTGAAGCTTTCTTT,NA,TRBJ1-1,TRBV12-3/TRBV12-4,once
CASSLVQGGYSYEQYF,TGTGCCAGCAGCTTAGTACAGGGGGGGTATTCTTACGAGCAGTACTTC,NA,TRBJ2-7,TRBV7-2,few
CSARDLGQGASYEQYF,TGCAGTGCTAGAGACCTCGGGCAGGGGGCCTCCTACGAGCAGTACTTC,TRBD1,TRBJ2-7,TRBV20-1,few
CASRRPDLGNQPQHF,TGTGCCAGTCGTCGTCCTGACCTCGGCAATCAGCCCCAGCATTTT,NA,TRBJ1-5,TRBV6-2/TRBV6-3,NA
CASSTTSGSYEQYF,TGTGCCAGCAGTACGACTAGCGGGAGTTACGAGCAGTACTTC,TRBD2,TRBJ2-7,TRBV27,few
CASSSVDGGELFF,TGTGCCAGCAGCTCAGTGGACGGCGGGGAGCTGTTTTTT,NA,TRBJ2-2,TRBV7-3,NA
CASSIGSYRLQLEETQYF,TGTGCCAGTAGTATAGGCTCTTATCGGTTACAGTTAGAAGAGACCCAGTACTTC,NA,TRBJ2-5,TRBV19,many
CASNVQGYNQPQHF,TGTGCCAGCAACGTACAGGGTTATAATCAGCCCCAGCATTTT,NA,TRBJ1-5,TRBV12-3/TRBV12-4,few
CSVEKRMNTEAFF,TGCAGCGTTGAAAAGAGGATGAACACTGAAGCTTTCTTT,NA,TRBJ1-1,TRBV29-1,many
CASSLARQTYEQYF,TGTGCCAGCAGTTTAGCGCGTCAGACCTACGAGCAGTACTTC,NA,TRBJ2-7,TRBV12-3/TRBV12-4,many
CASSLAAGSASGANVLTF,TGCGCCAGCAGCTTGGCCGCGGGATCGGCCTCTGGGGCCAACGTCCTGACTTTC,NA,TRBJ2-6,TRBV5-1,few
CATSSRGTLAYQETQYF,TGTGCCACCAGCAGCCGTGGGACATTGGCGTACCAAGAGACCCAGTACTTC,NA,TRBJ2-5,TRBV15,NA
CATLGRDTDTQYF,TGTGCCACCCTAGGGCGGGACACAGATACGCAGTATTTT,NA,TRBJ2-3,TRBV6-2/TRBV6-3,many
CASSPGGTGYQPQHF,TGTGCCAGCAGCCCAGGGGGGACAGGGTATCAGCCCCAGCATTTT,TRBD1,TRBJ1-5,TRBV7-9,few
CASSVGGGRQNIQYF,TGTGCCAGCAGTGTCGGCGGGGGGCGGCAAAACATTCAGTACTTC,TRBD2,TRBJ2-4,TRBV27,NA
CASSLNRDRGWNEQFF,TGTGCCAGCAGCTTGAACCGGGACAGGGGTTGGAATGAGCAGTTCTTC,TRBD1,TRBJ2-1,TRBV7-9,few
CASSVWAGELQETQYF,TGTGCCAGCAGCGTATGGGCGGGGGAGCTACAAGAGACCCAGTACTTC,TRBD2,TRBJ2-5,TRBV9,few
CATAVIAMNTEAFF,TGTGCCACCGCCGTTATAGCAATGAACACTGAAGCTTTCTTT,NA,TRBJ1-1,TRBV10-3,many
CASSRPMGGELFF,TGCGCCAGCAGCCGACCAATGGGCGGGGAGCTGTTTTTT,NA,TRBJ2-2,TRBV4-3,few
CASSSPGYNEQFF,TGTGCCAGCAGTTCCCCGGGATACAATGAGCAGTTCTTC,NA,TRBJ2-1,TRBV27,NA
CASSPGTGLSYTF,TGTGCCAGCAGCCCCGGGACAGGGTTGAGCTACACCTTC,TRBD1,TRBJ1-2,TRBV11-2,few
CATSREMSDEAFF,TGTGCCACCAGCAGAGAAATGTCGGATGAAGCTTTCTTT,NA,TRBJ1-1,TRBV15,many
CASTVTGGGGYTF,TGTGCCAGCACCGTGACAGGGGGCGGTGGCTACACCTTC,TRBD1,TRBJ1-2,TRBV6-4,few
CASSWDSGKNTGELFF,TGCGCCAGCAGCTGGGATTCCGGGAAGAACACCGGGGAGCTGTTTTTT,NA,TRBJ2-2,TRBV5-1,few
CASRRDRTDTQYF,TGTGCCAGCAGGCGGGACCGCACAGATACGCAGTATTTT,NA,TRBJ2-3,TRBV6-4,few
CSANPGELTDTQYF,TGCAGTGCAAATCCGGGCGAGCTGACAGATACGCAGTATTTT,NA,TRBJ2-3,TRBV20-1,many
CASSQDRTGGTEAFF,TGCGCCAGCAGCCAAGATCGGACAGGAGGGACTGAAGCTTTCTTT,TRBD1,TRBJ1-1,TRBV4-3,few